This T cell receptor beta chain was sequenced during a study of cytomegalovirus exposure and HLA in healthy donors. TCRdb's copy holds only in-frame clones and misses some; the assay was immunoSEQ multiplex PCR. The data hold almost 70,000 clones, with nearly 96% observed a single time. Worth noting for this clone: Its specificity is unknown.

Study observations and caveats: Rare TCR sequences dominated, though some public TCRs recurred in many donors.

The clonotype comes from a woman younger than 35 in good health and CMV-seropositive. The sequenced sample consisted of PBMCs.

CDR3 sequence: CASSQDALSGANVLTF. The CDR3 bases are TGCGCCAGCAGCCAAGATGCGCTCTCTGGGGCCAACGTCCTGACTTTC. The J gene is TRBJ2-6, the V gene TRBV4-3; D gene unclear. Germline CDR1 reads LGHNA; CDR2 reads YSLEER. The CDR3 spans 16 residues. V was pared by 0 bases and J by 0 bases, with 6 bases between.